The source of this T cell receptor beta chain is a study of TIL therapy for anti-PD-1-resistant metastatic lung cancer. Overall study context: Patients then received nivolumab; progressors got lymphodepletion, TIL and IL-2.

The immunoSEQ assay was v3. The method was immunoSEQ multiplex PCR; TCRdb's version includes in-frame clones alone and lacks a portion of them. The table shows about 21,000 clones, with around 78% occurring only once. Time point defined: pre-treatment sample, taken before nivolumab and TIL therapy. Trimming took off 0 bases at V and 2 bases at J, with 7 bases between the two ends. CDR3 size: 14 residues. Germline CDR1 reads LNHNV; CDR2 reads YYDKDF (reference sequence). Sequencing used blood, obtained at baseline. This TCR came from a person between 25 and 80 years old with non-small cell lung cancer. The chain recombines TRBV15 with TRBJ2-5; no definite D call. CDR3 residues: CATSRDSGQETQYF. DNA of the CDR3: TGTGCCACCAGCAGAGATTCAGGACAAGAGACCCAGTACTTC.